The present T cell receptor beta chain was sequenced within a study of T cells after yellow fever vaccination. The ends were cut back, 1 base at V and 7 bases at J, with 8 bases in the middle. Germline V gene data show CDR1 as LNHNV and CDR2 as YYDKDF (reference sequence). This CDR3 is built from 13 residues. TCRdb analysed the 5' RACE reads with MiXCR anew, one entry per CDR3 protein. The table includes 450,000 to 650,000 distinct CDR3 sequences, approximately 13% detected once. This clonotype occurred a few times. This specimen consisted of PBMCs, obtained on the day of the yellow fever booster vaccination. The TCR originated in a man younger than 40 who received the YFV17D yellow fever vaccine. V gene TRBV15 combines with J gene TRBJ1-5, with D hard to call. Written as DNA, the CDR3 is TGTGCCACCAGCAGAGCCCATGCCCAGCCCCAGCATTTT. It encodes CATSRAHAQPQHF.